This T cell receptor (beta chain) was retrieved from a study of somatic mutations in cytotoxic T cells in rheumatoid arthritis. Here immunoSEQ multiplex PCR was the method, and the copy in TCRdb shows in-frame clones only, minus some. This table has tens of thousands of clones, about 82% appearing once. There are 17 residues in the CDR3. With 5 bases clipped from V and 0 bases from J, the junction kept 9 bases outside the gene matches. The germline CDR1 and CDR2 sequences are SEHNR and FQNEAQ (reference sequence). The receptor was isolated from a woman aged 50 to 65 in good health. Material: CD8+ T cells sorted from blood. The rearrangement joins TRBV7-9 to TRBJ2-4; 8 nucleotides match TRBD1. The CDR3 spells CASSADPGGLAKNIQYF. The CDR3 DNA reads as TGTGCCAGCAGCGCCGACCCAGGGGGCCTAGCCAAAAACATTCAGTACTTC.